The T cell receptor (beta chain) described here comes from a study of breast tumors, draining lymph nodes, adjacent tissues. Overall study findings and caveats: Data only fit, rather than demonstrated, lymph node origin of most tumor T cells. Luminal-like breast cancer showed significantly greater tumor-nontumor repertoire similarity than basal-like breast cancer did. Findings are consistent with lymph node origin and intratumoral expansion of most tumor T cells. Tumor TCR diversity was below lymph nodes but above nontumor tissue.

This clonotype has at least ten counts. Its matching antigen is unknown. MiXCR was run by TCRdb on the multiplex PCR reads, yielding one entry per CDR3 protein. The profile shows 150,000 to 200,000 distinct CDR3 sequences, 30% to 35% of them singletons. Samples came from axillary lymph nodes draining the breast cancer. The germline gives CDR1 SGHVS, CDR2 FNYEAQ. This CDR3 contains 13 residues. Trimming took 6 bases from V and 5 from J, leaving 12 bases between them. The TCR was taken from a female donor with breast cancer. Some clones in this sample may be carry-over from other donors' samples. Sequencing input: axillary lymph node tissue. V usage is TRBV7-6 and J usage is TRBJ2-3, with D possibly matching TRBD1 (6 bases). This CDR3 reads CASRQEGEDTQYF. CDR3 DNA: TGTGCCAGCAGACAAGAGGGGGAAGATACGCAGTATTTT.